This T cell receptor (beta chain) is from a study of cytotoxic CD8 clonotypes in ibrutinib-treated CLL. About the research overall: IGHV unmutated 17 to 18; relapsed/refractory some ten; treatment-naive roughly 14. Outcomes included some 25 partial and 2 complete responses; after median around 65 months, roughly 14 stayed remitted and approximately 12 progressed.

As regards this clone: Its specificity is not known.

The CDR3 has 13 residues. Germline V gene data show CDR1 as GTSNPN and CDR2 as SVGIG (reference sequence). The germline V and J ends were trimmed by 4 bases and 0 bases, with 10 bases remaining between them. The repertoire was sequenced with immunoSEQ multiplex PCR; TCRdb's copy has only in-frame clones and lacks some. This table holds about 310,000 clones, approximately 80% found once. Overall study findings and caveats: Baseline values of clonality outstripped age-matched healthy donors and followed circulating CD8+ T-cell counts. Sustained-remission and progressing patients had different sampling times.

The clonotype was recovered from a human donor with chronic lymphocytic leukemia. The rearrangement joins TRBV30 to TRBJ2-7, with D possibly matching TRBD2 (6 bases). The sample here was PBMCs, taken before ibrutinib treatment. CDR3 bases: TGTGCCTGGACGGAGGGTCTCTCCTACGAGCAGTACTTC. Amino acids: CAWTEGLSYEQYF.